This T cell receptor beta chain was recovered during a study of blood T cell repertoires in COVID-19. The wider study: The United States, Italy and Spain were the sources of the acute and convalescent COVID-19 samples. T cells, B-cell-depleted T cells, or PBMCs provided the cDNA or gDNA that served as material.

Per the original methods: For nucleated cells, counts were estimated from reference gene primer amplification. TCRdb's copy holds only in-frame clones and misses some; the assay was immunoSEQ multiplex PCR. Clone size and V and J calls were adopted from that table, with D and trimming inferred from the DNA. The sample includes 170,000 or so clones, around nine tenths of them seen just once. The TCR comes from a woman younger than 30 who had recovered from COVID-19. The sequencing sample was made of peripheral blood.

CDR3 loop: CASSLAGPVGEQYF. In DNA, the CDR3 is TGTGCCAGCAGCTTAGCTGGGCCGGTCGGCGAGCAGTACTTC. The chain joins TRBV7-9 to TRBJ2-7; no clear D gene. Trimming took off 0 bases at V and 6 bases at J, with 12 bases between the two ends. Germline values: CDR1 SEHNR, CDR2 FQNEAQ (reference sequence). The CDR3 runs 14 residues.